This T cell receptor beta chain was identified during a study of shared clonotypes between healthy human individuals. Whole-study findings and limits: Clonotypes shared by all four sorted-subset donors had higher generation probabilities than non-shared clonotypes.

In regard to this clone: Antigen: not known.

The authors split each subset's genomic DNA evenly across several immunoSEQ plates. Only in-frame clones appear in the TCRdb table, and some are missing; sequencing was by immunoSEQ multiplex PCR. Of 550,000 to 750,000 clones in the sample, 90% to 95% were seen once. CD45RO-negative, CCR7-selected cells formed the naive CD8 fraction, which excluded terminally differentiated effector memory CD45RA+ cells. The sequence was collected from a man younger than 45 in good health. Sequencing was done on a sample of naive CD8+ T cells sorted from blood.

The CDR3 loop is CATSNTIYNSPLHF. DNA for the CDR3: TGTGCCACCAGCAATACCATCTATAATTCACCCCTCCACTTT. The chain recombines TRBV15 with TRBJ1-6; D uncertain. Trimming removed 4 bases at V and 3 bases at J, with 7 bases between. From germline, CDR1 is LNHNV and CDR2 YYDKDF (reference sequence). The CDR3 has 14 residues.